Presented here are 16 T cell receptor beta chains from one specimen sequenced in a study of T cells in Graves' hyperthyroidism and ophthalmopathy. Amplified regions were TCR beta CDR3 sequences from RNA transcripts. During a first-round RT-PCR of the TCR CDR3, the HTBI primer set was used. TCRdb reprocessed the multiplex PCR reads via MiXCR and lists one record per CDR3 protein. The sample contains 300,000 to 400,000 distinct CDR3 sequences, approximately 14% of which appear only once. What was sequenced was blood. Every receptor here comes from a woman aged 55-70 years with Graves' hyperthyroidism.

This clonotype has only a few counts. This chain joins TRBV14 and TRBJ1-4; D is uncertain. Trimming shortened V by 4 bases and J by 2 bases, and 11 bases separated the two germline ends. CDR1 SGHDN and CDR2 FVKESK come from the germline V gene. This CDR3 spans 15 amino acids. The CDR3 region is CASSLRPDTNEKLFF. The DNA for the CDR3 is TGTGCCAGCAGCCTCCGGCCGGACACTAATGAAAAACTGTTTTTT.

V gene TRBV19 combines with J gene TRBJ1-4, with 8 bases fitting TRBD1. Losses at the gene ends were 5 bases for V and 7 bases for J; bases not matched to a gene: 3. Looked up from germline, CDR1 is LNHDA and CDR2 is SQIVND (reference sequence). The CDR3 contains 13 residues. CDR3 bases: TGTGCCAGTAGTCGCAGGGGGCTTGAAAAACTGTTTTTT. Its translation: CASSRRGLEKLFF.

CDR3 protein: CASSLWWGTDTQYF. The DNA of the CDR3 is TGTGCCAGCAGCCTATGGTGGGGCACAGATACGCAGTATTTT. This chain links TRBV27 with TRBJ2-3; D remains ambiguous. Germline-derived CDR1 and CDR2 are MNHEY and SMNVEV (reference sequence). The CDR3 consists of 14 residues. V lost 6 bases, J lost 1 base, and 11 bases lay in between.

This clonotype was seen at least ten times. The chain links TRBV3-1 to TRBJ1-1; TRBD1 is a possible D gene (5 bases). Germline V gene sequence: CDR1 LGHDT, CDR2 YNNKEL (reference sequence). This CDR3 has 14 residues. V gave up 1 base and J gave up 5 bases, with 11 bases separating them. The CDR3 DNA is TGTGCCAGCAGCCAAGGGCAGGGAGGGACTGAAGCTTTCTTT. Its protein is CASSQGQGGTEAFF.

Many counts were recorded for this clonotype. In DNA form, the CDR3 reads TGTGCCAGCAGCTTAGAATGGGGGGCCCTCGAGCAGTACTTC. Protein: CASSLEWGALEQYF. This chain connects TRBV11-2 to TRBJ2-7, with D perhaps assigned TRBD1 or TRBD2 (6 bases each). Germline V CDR1 and CDR2: SGHAT, FQNNGV. The V end was cut by 0 bases, the J end by 6 bases, with 12 bases between. This CDR3 comprises 14 residues.

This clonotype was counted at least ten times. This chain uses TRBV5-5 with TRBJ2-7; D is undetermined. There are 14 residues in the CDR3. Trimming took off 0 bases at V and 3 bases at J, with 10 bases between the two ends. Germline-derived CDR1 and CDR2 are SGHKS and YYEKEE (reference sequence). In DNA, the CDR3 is TGTGCCAGCAGCTTGGTTGGAGTATTCTACGAGCAGTACTTC. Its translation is CASSLVGVFYEQYF.

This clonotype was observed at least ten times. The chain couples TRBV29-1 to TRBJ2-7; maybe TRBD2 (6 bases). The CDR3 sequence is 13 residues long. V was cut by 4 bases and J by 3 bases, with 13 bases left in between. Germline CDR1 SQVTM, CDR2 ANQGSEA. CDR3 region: CSVARGLSYEQYF. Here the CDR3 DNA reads TGCAGCGTTGCAAGGGGACTGAGCTACGAGCAGTACTTC.

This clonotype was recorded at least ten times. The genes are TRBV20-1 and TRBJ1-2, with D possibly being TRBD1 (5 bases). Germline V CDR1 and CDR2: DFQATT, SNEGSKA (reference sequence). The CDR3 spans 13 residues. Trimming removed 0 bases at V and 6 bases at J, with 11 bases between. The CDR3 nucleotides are TGCAGTGCTAGAGATCTGGGCAGGGATGGCTACACCTTC. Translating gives CSARDLGRDGYTF.

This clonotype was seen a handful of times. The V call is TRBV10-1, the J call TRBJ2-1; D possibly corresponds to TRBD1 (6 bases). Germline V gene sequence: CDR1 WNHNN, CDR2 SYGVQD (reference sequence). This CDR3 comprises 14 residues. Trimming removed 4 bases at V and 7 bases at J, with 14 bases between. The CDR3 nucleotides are TGCGCCAGCAGTGGAGGGGGAAGAGGGAATGAGCAGTTCTTC. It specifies CASSGGGRGNEQFF.

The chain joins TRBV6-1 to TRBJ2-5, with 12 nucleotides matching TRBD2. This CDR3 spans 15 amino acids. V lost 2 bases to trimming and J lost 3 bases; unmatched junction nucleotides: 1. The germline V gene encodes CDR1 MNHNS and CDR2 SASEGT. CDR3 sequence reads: CASSERTSGKETQYF. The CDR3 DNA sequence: TGTGCCAGCAGTGAAAGGACTAGCGGGAAAGAGACCCAGTACTTC.

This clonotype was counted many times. For the CDR3, the DNA is TGTGCCACGGCCGGCAGGGCTGCAACTAATGAAAAACTGTTTTTT. Protein sequence: CATAGRAATNEKLFF. The chain is built from TRBV24-1 and TRBJ1-4, with D possibly matching TRBD1 (5 bases). Germline-derived CDR1 and CDR2 are KGHDR and SFDVKD. V shed 10 bases and J shed 0 bases, with 14 bases lying between them. This CDR3 has 15 amino acids.

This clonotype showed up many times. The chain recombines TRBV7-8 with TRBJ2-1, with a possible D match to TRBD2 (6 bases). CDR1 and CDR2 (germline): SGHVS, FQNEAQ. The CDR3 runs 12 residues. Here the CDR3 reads CGSGSSYNEQFF. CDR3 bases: TGTGGTAGCGGCAGCTCCTACAATGAGCAGTTCTTC.

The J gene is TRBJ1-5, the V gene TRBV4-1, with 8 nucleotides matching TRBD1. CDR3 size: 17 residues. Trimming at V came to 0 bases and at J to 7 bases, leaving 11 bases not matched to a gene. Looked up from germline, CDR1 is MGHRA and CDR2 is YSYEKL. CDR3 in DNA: TGCGCCAGCAGCCAAGATTTCCGGACAGGGAGGAAACAGCCCCAGCATTTT. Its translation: CASSQDFRTGRKQPQHF.

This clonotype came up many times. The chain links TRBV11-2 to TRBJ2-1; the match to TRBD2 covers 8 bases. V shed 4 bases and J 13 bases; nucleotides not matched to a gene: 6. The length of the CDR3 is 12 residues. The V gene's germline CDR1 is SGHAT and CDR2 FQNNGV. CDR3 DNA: TGTGCCAGCAGCTCGGGGGGGTATGGTCAGTTCTTC. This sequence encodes CASSSGGYGQFF. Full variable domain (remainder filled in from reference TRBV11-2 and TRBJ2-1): EAGVAQSPRYKIIEKRQSVAFWCNPISGHATLYWYQQILGQGPKLLIQFQNNGVVDDSQLPKDRFSAERLKGVDSTLKIQPAKLEDSAVYLCASSSGGYGQFFGPGTRLTVL.

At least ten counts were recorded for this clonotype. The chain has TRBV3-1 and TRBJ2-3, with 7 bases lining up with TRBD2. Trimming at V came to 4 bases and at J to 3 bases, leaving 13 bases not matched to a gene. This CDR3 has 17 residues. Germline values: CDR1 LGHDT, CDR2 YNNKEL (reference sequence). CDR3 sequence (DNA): TGTGCCAGCAGCCGCGAAATGTGGGAGGGCCAGACAGATACGCAGTATTTT. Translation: CASSREMWEGQTDTQYF.

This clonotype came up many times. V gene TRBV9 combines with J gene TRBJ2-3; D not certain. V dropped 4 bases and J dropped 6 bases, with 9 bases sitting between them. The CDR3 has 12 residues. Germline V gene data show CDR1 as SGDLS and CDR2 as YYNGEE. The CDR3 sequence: CASSSPKDTQYF. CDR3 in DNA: TGTGCCAGCAGCTCCCCCAAGGATACGCAGTATTTT.